This T cell receptor (beta chain) appears in the sequencing data of a study of T cells in Graves' hyperthyroidism and ophthalmopathy. General study results and limits: Through a model of 13 V-J features, ophthalmopathy was separated from stable hyperthyroidism.

No progression to ophthalmopathy during 18 months of follow-up defined stable disease. The hyperthyroidism patients had all been newly diagnosed, and their disease duration was under 2 months. Their ages ranged from 18 to 65 years. Researchers took RNA transcripts and amplified the TCR beta CDR3 regions from them. A set of HTBI primers served as the primers for a first-round RT-PCR of the TCR CDR3. TCRdb itself ran the multiplex PCR reads through MiXCR, one entry per CDR3 protein. This table holds more than 600,000 distinct CDR3 sequences, roughly 15% found once. A word on this clonotype: The antigen remains unidentified.

Source material: blood. The receptor was derived from a man aged 18 to 30 with Graves' hyperthyroidism.

The CDR3 here is CASSSKGITDTQYF. The CDR3 DNA follows: TGTGCCAGCAGTTCGAAAGGGATCACAGATACGCAGTATTTT. The chain recombines TRBV7-3 with TRBJ2-3; no clear D gene. The CDR3 sequence is 14 residues long. Trimming stripped 6 bases from V and 2 bases from J, with 12 bases between. The germline gives CDR1 SGHTA, CDR2 FQGTGA.